A single sample gave rise to the 18 T cell receptor beta chains below, sequenced in a study of T cell responses to AZD1222 COVID-19 vaccine. Libraries were prepared by immunoSEQ multiplex PCR; TCRdb keeps only in-frame clonotypes and omits some of them. Among about 150,000 clones listed, around 90% were seen once. Sample: peripheral blood, taken 28 days after the second AZD1222 dose. All receptors come from an adult who received the AZD1222 COVID-19 vaccine.

The table lists this clone with a few counts. The chain uses TRBV29-1 and TRBJ1-2; possibly TRBD1 for D (6 bases). CDR1 and CDR2 (germline): SQVTM, ANQGSEA. This CDR3 is 12 amino acids long. The ends were cut back, 7 bases at V and 9 bases at J, with 18 bases in the middle. The CDR3: CSAHRGGSSYTF. CDR3 DNA: TGCAGCGCCCACCGAGGGGGGTCTAGCTACACCTTC.

This chain connects TRBV11-3 to TRBJ1-2; 8 bases map to TRBD1. Germline CDR1 and CDR2: SGHNT and YENEEA. The CDR3 consists of 14 residues. V lost 4 bases and J lost 4; bases outside the gene matches: 5. CDR3 DNA sequence: TGTGCCAGCAGCTCCGCCGGACAGGGCTATGGCTACACCTTC. This codes for CASSSAGQGYGYTF.

V gene TRBV7-9 combines with J gene TRBJ1-4; D call uncertain. The CDR3 sequence is 15 residues long. Germline CDR1 and CDR2: SEHNR and FQNEAQ (reference sequence). V lost 5 bases and J 0 bases, leaving 10 bases between the germline ends. The CDR3 region is CASSPHEATNEKLFF. CDR3 coding DNA: TGTGCCAGCAGCCCTCACGAGGCAACTAATGAAAAACTGTTTTTT.

The chain employs TRBV4-2 and TRBJ1-4; possibly TRBD1 for D (6 bases). In germline, CDR1 is LGHNA, CDR2 YNFKEQ. This CDR3 comprises 15 residues. The ends were cut back, 7 bases at V and 10 bases at J, with 22 bases in the middle. The CDR3 protein is CASTRFADEGGKLFF. The CDR3 DNA reads as TGTGCCAGCACCCGCTTTGCCGATGAGGGGGGAAAACTGTTTTTT.

This clone was observed a few times. V usage is TRBV7-6 and J usage is TRBJ2-7; D gene ambiguous. V was cut by 6 bases and J by 2 bases, with 17 bases left in between. The CDR3 is 15 residues long. In germline, CDR1 is SGHVS, CDR2 FNYEAQ. The CDR3 reads CASSPKALGTYEQYF. The DNA of the CDR3 is TGTGCCAGCAGTCCGAAAGCGTTGGGCACCTACGAGCAGTACTTC.

The chain employs TRBV4-1 and TRBJ1-5; D not certain. The CDR3 spans 16 residues. V lost 1 base to trimming and J lost 7 bases, with 17 bases between them. CDR1 is MGHRA and CDR2 is YSYEKL in the germline V gene. CDR3 region: CASSQVGSRGRQPQHF. The CDR3 DNA follows: TGCGCCAGCAGCCAAGTCGGGTCCCGGGGTCGGCAGCCCCAGCATTTT.

This clone has a single count. The chain carries TRBV13 and TRBJ2-5, with a tentative D call TRBD2 (6 bases). The CDR3 is 16 amino acids. Per the germline V gene, CDR1 is PRHDT and CDR2 is FYEKMQ (reference sequence). Trimming removed 6 bases at V and 3 bases at J, with 20 bases between. The CDR3 DNA reads TGTGCCAGCAGGTGGGCGGGATCAGACACAAAAGAGACCCAGTACTTC. Translation gives CASRWAGSDTKETQYF.

The chain's CDR3 is CASSSPPNTEAFF. CDR3 bases: TGTGCCAGCAGTTCCCCCCCGAACACTGAAGCTTTCTTT. The chain is built from TRBV12-3 or TRBV12-4 and TRBJ1-1; D remains unclear. This CDR3 contains 13 residues. The V and J ends lost 4 bases and 1 base respectively, with 7 bases between them.

The chain recombines TRBV12-3 or TRBV12-4 with TRBJ1-2; D uncertain. CDR3 length: 12 residues. The ends were cut back, 6 bases at V and 11 bases at J, with 16 bases in the middle. CDR3 region: CASSPPRRRYTF. In DNA form, the CDR3 reads TGTGCCAGCAGCCCTCCCCGGCGAAGATACACCTTC.

The chain links TRBV11-3 to TRBJ2-3; D possibly corresponds to TRBD1 (6 bases). The CDR3 sequence is 16 residues long. Germline V gives CDR1 SGHNT, CDR2 YENEEA. V was cut by 5 bases and J by 0 bases, with 15 bases left in between. As DNA, the CDR3 is TGTGCCAGCAGCCACCCGGCAGGGGTGAGCACAGATACGCAGTATTTT. This encodes CASSHPAGVSTDTQYF.

The chain is built from TRBV5-1 and TRBJ2-2; 9 bases align to TRBD2. The V segment lost 1 base and the J segment 5 bases; nucleotides outside the gene matches: 6. Germline V gene lookup returns CDR1 SGHRS and CDR2 YFSETQ. CDR3 size: 16 residues. CDR3 DNA: TGCGCCAGCAGCTTGAACGCGGGAGGGGGAACCGGGGAGCTGTTTTTT. This translates into CASSLNAGGGTGELFF. The full variable domain, rest sourced from reference TRBV5-1 and TRBJ2-2, is KAGVTQTPRYLIKTRGQQVTLSCSPISGHRSVSWYQQTPGQGLQFLFEYFSETQRNKGNFPGRFSGRQFSNSRSEMNVSTLELGDSALYLCASSLNAGGGTGELFFGEGSRLTVL.

The genes are TRBV4-1 and TRBJ1-6; 9 nucleotides line up with TRBD1. This CDR3 contains 16 residues. V lost 4 bases, J lost 7 bases, and 8 bases stayed unmatched. Germline lookup yields CDR1 MGHRA and CDR2 YSYEKL. The CDR3 loop is CASSLLTGTGNSPLHF. The DNA of the CDR3 is TGCGCCAGCAGCCTACTAACCGGGACAGGGAATTCACCCCTCCACTTT.

This clone was detected once. The chain links TRBV3-1 (or the pseudogene TRBV3-2) to TRBJ1-1; D unclear. The V gene lost 0 bases and the J gene lost 12 bases, with 14 bases spanning the gap. There are 13 residues in the CDR3. Germline V gene data show CDR1 as LGHDT and CDR2 as YNNKEL (reference sequence). CDR3 sequence reads: CASSQDRSGRTFF. DNA for the CDR3: TGTGCCAGCAGCCAAGATAGGTCCGGGCGGACTTTCTTT.

The V gene is TRBV14, the J gene TRBJ2-7; TRBD1 might be the D (6 bases). V dropped 1 base and J dropped 1 base, with 17 bases sitting between them. The CDR3 contains 17 residues. Germline V CDR1 and CDR2: SGHDN, FVKESK. CDR3 nucleotides: TGTGCCAGCAGCCAAGGGTACCTCGGGACATCTTCCTACGAGCAGTACTTC. Translating gives CASSQGYLGTSSYEQYF. The complete variable domain, with remaining parts taken from reference TRBV14 and TRBJ2-7, reads EAGVTQFPSHSVIEKGQTVTLRCDPISGHDNLYWYRRVMGKEIKFLLHFVKESKQDESGMPNNRFLAERTGGTYSTLKVQPAELEDSGVYFCASSQGYLGTSSYEQYFGPGTRLTVT.

The gene calls are TRBV4-1 and TRBJ1-4, with TRBD1 matching 10 bases. Germline values: CDR1 MGHRA, CDR2 YSYEKL. This CDR3 is built from 15 residues. With V trimmed by 4 bases and J by 7 bases, 6 bases remained unmatched. CDR3 DNA sequence: TGCGCCAGCAGCCCGGAGCGGACAGGGGGTGAAAAACTGTTTTTT. Translating gives CASSPERTGGEKLFF.

A single count supports this clone. The V call is TRBV5-6, the J call TRBJ1-6; D might be TRBD1 (5 bases). Germline-derived CDR1 and CDR2 are SGHDT and YYEEEE. V shed 2 bases and J shed 8 bases, with 17 bases lying between them. The CDR3 extends over 16 amino acids. The CDR3, as DNA: TGTGCCAGCAGCTTACGGGGGGAGTTCTGGGATTCACCCCTCCACTTT. Translated, it gives CASSLRGEFWDSPLHF.

This chain uses TRBV7-3 with TRBJ1-1; a weak D match, TRBD1 (5 bases). Germline CDR1 is SGHTA and CDR2 is FQGTGA. V gave up 5 bases and J gave up 1 base, with 11 bases separating them. The CDR3 spans 14 residues. CDR3 DNA: TGTGCCAGCAGCAAAGAGGGACGGAACACTGAAGCTTTCTTT. Encoded protein: CASSKEGRNTEAFF.

This chain uses TRBV7-9 with TRBJ1-2; D uncertain. This CDR3 is 14 amino acids long. Per the germline V gene, CDR1 is SEHNR and CDR2 is FQNEAQ (reference sequence). V lost 5 bases, J lost 6 bases, and 16 bases lay in between. CDR3 protein: CASSPVVPRDGYTF. DNA for the CDR3: TGTGCCAGCAGCCCAGTGGTCCCACGAGATGGCTACACCTTC.